This T cell receptor (beta chain) was identified during a study of CD8+CD57+ T cells in acquired aplastic anemia. Study as a whole: Sorted CD4+ and CD8+ cells gave an average of roughly 3.2 ug of DNA. Where healthy donors were concerned, CD4+ cells averaged approximately 11 million reads.

Genomic DNA, serving as template, underwent TCR beta VDJ and CDR3 profiling. MiXCR, applied by TCRdb to the reads, yields one record per CDR3 protein. The repertoire holds about 130,000 distinct CDR3 sequences, over 45% seen once, with about 2.7% in the top ten. The V end lost 0 bases, the J end lost 7 bases, and 16 bases lay between the germline ends. The CDR3 length is 16 residues. From germline, CDR1 is KGHSH and CDR2 LQKENI. The TCR sequence derives from a human donor in good health, serving as a control. The V gene is TRBV18, the J gene TRBJ1-5; D is ambiguous. Source material: sorted CD4+, CD8+, or CD8+CD57+ T cells (not recorded which) from PBMCs. In DNA, the CDR3 is TGTGCCAGCTCACCACCTGAACACCGGGTGGGCCAGCCCCAGCATTTT. Amino acids: CASSPPEHRVGQPQHF. Filled out from reference TRBV18 and TRBJ1-5, the complete variable domain reads NAGVMQNPRHLVRRRGQEARLRCSPMKGHSHVYWYRQLPEEGLKFMVYLQKENIIDESGMPKERFSAEFPKEGPSILRIQQVVRGDSAAYFCASSPPEHRVGQPQHFGDGTRLSIL.